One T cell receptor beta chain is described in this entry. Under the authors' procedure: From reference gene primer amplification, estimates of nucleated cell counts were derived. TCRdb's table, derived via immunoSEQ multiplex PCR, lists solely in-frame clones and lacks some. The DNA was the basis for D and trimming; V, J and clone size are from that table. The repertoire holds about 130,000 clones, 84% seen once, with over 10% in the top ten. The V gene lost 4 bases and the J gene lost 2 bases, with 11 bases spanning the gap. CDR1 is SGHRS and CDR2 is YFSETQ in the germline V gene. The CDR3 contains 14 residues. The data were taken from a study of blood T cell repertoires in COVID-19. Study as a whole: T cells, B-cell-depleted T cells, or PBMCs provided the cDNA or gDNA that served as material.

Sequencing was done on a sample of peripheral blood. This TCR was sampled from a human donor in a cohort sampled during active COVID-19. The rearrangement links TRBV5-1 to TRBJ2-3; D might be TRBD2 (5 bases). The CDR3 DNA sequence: TGCGCCAGCAGCACTACTAGGATCACAGATACGCAGTATTTT. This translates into CASSTTRITDTQYF.